The 5 T cell receptor beta chains reported below all come from one sample, sequenced in a study of control samples from healthy donors and cancer patients. Profiled with immunoSEQ multiplex PCR; TCRdb holds only in-frame clones, not every one. This table has 110,000 or so clones, roughly 89% appearing once. Source material: blood. Receptor source: a woman aged 45-65 years in good health.

V and J are TRBV28 and TRBJ2-3; TRBD2 aligns across 9 bases. Germline trimming cut 6 bases from V and 2 bases from J; bases unmatched to any gene: 6. The CDR3 sequence is 15 residues long. Germline V gives CDR1 MDHEN, CDR2 SYDVKM. CDR3 DNA sequence: TGTGCCAGCAGCAAGACTAGCGGAACCACAGATACGCAGTATTTT. This gives the protein CASSKTSGTTDTQYF.

In nucleotides, the CDR3 is TGTGCCAGCAGTTTACCGGACGTAGGAGGGTTCCATGGCTACACCTTC. It yields the protein CASSLPDVGGFHGYTF. The rearrangement links TRBV28 to TRBJ1-2; D remains unclear. This CDR3 has 16 amino acids. Trimming cost V 2 bases and J 6 bases, with 19 bases left between them. Germline assignment: CDR1 MDHEN and CDR2 SYDVKM.

The V call is TRBV19, the J call TRBJ2-1; D could derive from TRBD1 or TRBD2 (7 bases each). The CDR3 runs 14 residues. CDR1 is LNHDA, CDR2 SQIVND, per germline (reference sequence). V lost 3 bases to trimming and J lost 9 bases, with 15 bases between them. The CDR3 DNA reads as TGTGCCAGTAGTATCAGTCAGGGGGGGAGTGAGCAGTTCTTC. It codes for CASSISQGGSEQFF. Drawing the rest from reference TRBV19 and TRBJ2-1, the complete variable domain is DGGITQSPKYLFRKEGQNVTLSCEQNLNHDAMYWYRQDPGQGLRLIYYSQIVNDFQKGDIAEGYSVSREKKESFPLTVTSAQKNPTAFYLCASSISQGGSEQFFGPGTRLTVL.

This clone is a singleton in its sample. This chain connects TRBV6-5 to TRBJ2-1, with TRBD2 identical over 7 bases. The CDR3 is 14 residues long. The germline V gene has CDR1 MNHEY and CDR2 SVGAGI. The junction had 7 bases not matched to a gene; V was cut back by 6 bases and J by 5 bases. The CDR3 DNA reads TGTGCCAGCAGGGCCTTCCGGGGGGACAATGAGCAGTTCTTC. Protein sequence: CASRAFRGDNEQFF.

The J gene is TRBJ2-5, the V gene TRBV3-1 (or the pseudogene TRBV3-2); the match to TRBD2 covers 7 bases. Losses at the gene ends were 3 bases for V and 5 bases for J; bases not matched to a gene: 6. CDR3 size: 14 residues. Germline V gene lookup returns CDR1 LGHDT and CDR2 YNNKEL (reference sequence). The chain's CDR3 is CASSHSPGGETQYF. For the CDR3, the DNA is TGTGCCAGCAGCCACTCACCCGGGGGGGAGACCCAGTACTTC.